This passage covers 5 T cell receptor beta chains from one sample sequenced in a study of cytomegalovirus exposure and HLA in healthy donors. The PCR made use of 60 Vbeta and 13 Jbeta primers. Clones were sequenced by immunoSEQ multiplex PCR, and TCRdb holds only the in-frame ones, with some missing. The sample includes 150,000 or so clones, around four fifths of them seen just once. The sequenced material came from PBMCs. All receptors derive from a female donor in good health and CMV-seronegative.

This clone was observed a handful of times. V usage is TRBV5-1 and J usage is TRBJ1-2; TRBD1 aligns across 9 bases. The CDR3 runs 15 residues. Trimming took 5 bases from V and 4 from J; bases not matched to a gene: 9. Per germline, CDR1 SGHRS and CDR2 YFSETQ. This chain's CDR3 is CASSPEGQGPYGYTF. The DNA for the CDR3 is TGCGCCAGCAGTCCGGAGGGACAGGGCCCCTATGGCTACACCTTC.

This sequence joins TRBV4-2 and TRBJ1-5, with D possibly matching TRBD1 (6 bases). The CDR3 has 17 residues. Germline CDR1 reads LGHNA; CDR2 reads YNFKEQ. Trimming stripped 0 bases from V and 1 base from J, with 13 bases between. CDR3 coding DNA: TGTGCCAGCAGCCAAGATATTATGGGGGCGAGCAATCAGCCCCAGCATTTT. It is translated as CASSQDIMGASNQPQHF.

V and J are TRBV5-1 and TRBJ1-2; possible D gene TRBD1, 5 bases. The germline V gene encodes CDR1 SGHRS and CDR2 YFSETQ. The CDR3 runs to 14 residues. Trimming cost V 1 base and J 5 bases, with 12 bases left between them. The CDR3 loop reads CASSLKAGEYGYTF. DNA of the CDR3: TGCGCCAGCAGCTTGAAAGCGGGGGAGTATGGCTACACCTTC.

V is TRBV13 and J is TRBJ1-1, with 9 bases matching TRBD1. The CDR3 is made up of 15 amino acids. With 5 bases clipped from V and 8 bases from J, the junction kept 12 bases outside the gene matches. From germline, CDR1 is PRHDT and CDR2 FYEKMQ (reference sequence). In nucleotides, the CDR3 is TGTGCCAGCAGCCCCCGGGACAGGGTTTCTTGGGAAGCTTTCTTT. Translation: CASSPRDRVSWEAFF.

V gene TRBV29-1 combines with J gene TRBJ1-2; 7 bases line up with TRBD1. Unmatched junction bases numbered 12, after V lost 4 bases and J lost 7 bases. In germline, CDR1 is SQVTM, CDR2 ANQGSEA. The CDR3 sequence is 14 residues long. The CDR3 region has the DNA TGCAGCGTTGTCGGGACAGCCGCCGGTGGTGGCTACACCTTC. It codes for CSVVGTAAGGGYTF.